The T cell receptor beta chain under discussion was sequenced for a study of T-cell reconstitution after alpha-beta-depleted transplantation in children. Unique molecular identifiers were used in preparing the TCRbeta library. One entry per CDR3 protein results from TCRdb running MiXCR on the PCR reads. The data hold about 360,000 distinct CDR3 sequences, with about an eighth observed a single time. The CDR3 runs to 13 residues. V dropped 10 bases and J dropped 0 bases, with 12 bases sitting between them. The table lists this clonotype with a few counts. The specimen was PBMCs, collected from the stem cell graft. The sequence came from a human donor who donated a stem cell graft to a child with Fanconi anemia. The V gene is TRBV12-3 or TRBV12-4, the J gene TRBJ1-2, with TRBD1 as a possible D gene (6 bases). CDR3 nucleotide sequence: TGTGCCATAAAGGACAGAACTAACTATGGCTACACCTTC. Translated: CAIKDRTNYGYTF.